Listed below are T cell receptor beta chains from one sample, sequenced in a study of beta chain features in type 1 diabetes. Produced via immunoSEQ multiplex PCR; TCRdb's table is partial and in-frame only. The sample lists just over 150,000 clones; around 10% were seen once. The sample was central memory CD4+ T cells from blood. These receptors originate from a man in his late teens or twenties in good health. The CDR3 runs from the conserved cysteine through the conserved F or W. A D gene is named only where the DNA matches it firmly. Clone sizes are given selectively: once, few, many, or a class where the clone is expanded.

v_gene,abundance,d_gene,len,j_gene,CDR3aa,CDR3nt
TRBV5-5,few,TRBD1,14,TRBJ2-5,CASSWGQHQETQYF,TGTGCCAGCAGCTGGGGACAGCATCAAGAGACCCAGTACTTC
TRBV5-1,.,.,13,TRBJ1-1,CASSLVRDTEAFF,TGCGCCAGCAGCTTGGTCAGGGACACTGAAGCTTTCTTT
TRBV2,.,.,13,TRBJ2-7,CASWRDISYEQYF,TGTGCCAGTTGGAGGGACATTTCCTACGAGCAGTACTTC
TRBV11-2,.,.,14,TRBJ2-7,CASSFTGQPYEQYF,TGTGCCAGCAGCTTCACGGGTCAGCCTTACGAGCAGTACTTC
TRBV29-1,few,.,14,TRBJ2-7,CSVPLGGSSYEQYF,TGCAGCGTCCCCCTAGGGGGTAGCTCCTACGAGCAGTACTTC
TRBV28,.,.,13,TRBJ2-1,CASIGTGYNEQFF,TGTGCCAGCATCGGCACAGGGTACAATGAGCAGTTCTTC
TRBV28,.,.,12,TRBJ2-7,CATRDNTYEQYF,TGTGCCACCCGGGACAATACCTACGAGCAGTACTTC
TRBV30,few,.,15,TRBJ2-5,CAWSVGRAVRETQYF,TGTGCCTGGAGTGTTGGAAGGGCCGTGCGAGAGACCCAGTACTTC
TRBV11-1,many,.,11,TRBJ2-3,CASSRTDTQYF,TGTGCCAGCAGCCGAACAGATACGCAGTATTTT
TRBV7-2,few,TRBD2,16,TRBJ2-2,CASSSRLAGVTGELFF,TGTGCCAGCAGCTCAAGACTAGCGGGAGTCACCGGGGAGCTGTTTTTT
TRBV28,few,TRBD2,14,TRBJ2-1,CASSWEGPTVEQFF,TGTGCCAGCAGCTGGGAGGGACCTACGGTTGAGCAGTTCTTC
TRBV9,.,.,16,TRBJ2-2,CASSVYDQTYTGELFF,TGTGCCAGCAGCGTTTACGATCAAACCTACACCGGGGAGCTGTTTTTT
TRBV15,.,TRBD1,17,TRBJ2-4,CATSRDDRGQYKNIQYF,TGTGCCACCAGCAGAGATGACAGGGGGCAGTACAAAAACATTCAGTACTTC
TRBV18,many,.,17,TRBJ2-1,CASSPRRQDSAYNEQFF,TGTGCCAGCTCACCGCGCCGACAGGACAGCGCCTACAATGAGCAGTTCTTC
TRBV7-3,.,TRBD2,17,TRBJ2-1,CASSPRRAGGSYNEQFF,TGTGCCAGCAGCCCCCGGAGAGCGGGAGGTTCCTACAATGAGCAGTTCTTC
TRBV28,few,TRBD1,14,TRBJ2-7,CASTPGQPPYEQYF,TGTGCCAGCACTCCGGGACAGCCACCTTACGAGCAGTACTTC
TRBV9,few,.,15,TRBJ2-5,CASSVNGYAQETQYF,TGTGCCAGCAGCGTAAACGGCTACGCCCAAGAGACCCAGTACTTC
TRBV28,.,.,12,TRBJ2-1,CASSLTDMSQFF,TGTGCCAGCAGTTTAACAGATATGTCTCAATTCTTC